Listed here is a single T cell receptor (beta chain). V lost 1 base and J lost 0; bases outside the gene matches: 7. There are 18 residues in the CDR3. Looked up from germline, CDR1 is SGHKS and CDR2 is YYEKEE (reference sequence). The record originates from a study of shared clonotypes between healthy human individuals. The table came from immunoSEQ multiplex PCR; TCRdb's copy has only in-frame clones and leaves some out. This sample has over a million clones, with around 78% found just once. This receptor was taken from a man between 18 and 35 years old in good health. Some clones in this sample may be carry-over from other donors' samples. This chain connects TRBV5-5 to TRBJ2-6, with TRBD1 identical over 7 bases. Sample: memory CD4+ T cells from PBMCs. Subset reported: CD45RA-negative fraction. Here the CDR3 reads CASSLTGALLSGANVLTF. In DNA, the CDR3 is TGTGCCAGCAGCTTGACAGGGGCCCTACTCTCTGGGGCCAACGTCCTGACTTTC.